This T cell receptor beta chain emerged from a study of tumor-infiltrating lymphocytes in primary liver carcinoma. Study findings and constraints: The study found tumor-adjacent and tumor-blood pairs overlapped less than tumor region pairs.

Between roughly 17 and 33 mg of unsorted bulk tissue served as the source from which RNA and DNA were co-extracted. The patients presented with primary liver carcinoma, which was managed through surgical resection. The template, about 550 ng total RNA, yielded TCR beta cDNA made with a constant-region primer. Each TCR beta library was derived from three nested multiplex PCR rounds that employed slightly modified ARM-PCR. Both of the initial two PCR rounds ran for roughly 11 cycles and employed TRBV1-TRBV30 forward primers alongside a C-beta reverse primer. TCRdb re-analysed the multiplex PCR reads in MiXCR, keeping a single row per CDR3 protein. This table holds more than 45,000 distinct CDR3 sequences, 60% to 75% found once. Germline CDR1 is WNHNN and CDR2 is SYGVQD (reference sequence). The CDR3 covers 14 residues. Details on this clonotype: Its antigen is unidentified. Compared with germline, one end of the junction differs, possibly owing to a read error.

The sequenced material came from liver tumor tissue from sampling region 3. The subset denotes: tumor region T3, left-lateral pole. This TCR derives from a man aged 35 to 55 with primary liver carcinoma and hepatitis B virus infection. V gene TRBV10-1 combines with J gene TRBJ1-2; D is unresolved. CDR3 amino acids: CARSDSWRKTGYTF. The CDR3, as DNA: TGCGCCAGAAGTGATAGCTGGAGGAAAACCGGCTACACCTTC.